The rows below give T cell receptor beta chains drawn from one sample of a study of blood T cell repertoires in COVID-19. Clones were sequenced by immunoSEQ multiplex PCR, and TCRdb holds only the in-frame ones, with some missing. The table has around 68,000 clones, 85% seen once. Sequenced: peripheral blood. The receptors come from an elderly man with acute or convalescent COVID-19. CDR3s leave out the opening cysteine and the closing phenylalanine or tryptophan.

>TRBV11-2|TRBJ2-1
ASSLLRGLARTYNEQF
>TRBV24-1|TRBJ2-1
ATSDSTSRPNNEQF
>TRBV11-2|TRBJ2-7
ASSSARYEQY
>TRBV4-2|TRBJ2-3
ASSQGGGRGADTQY
>TRBV7-9|TRBJ1-1
ASSRRREPSTEAF
>TRBV5-1|TRBJ2-5
ASSLRGRDRGRQETQY
>TRBV15|TRBJ1-2
ATSRTSFNYGYT
>TRBV15|TRBJ1-2
ATSRAGSPGGYT
>TRBV5-5|TRBJ1-1
ASSLGDRGTEAF
>TRBV13|TRBJ1-2
ASSFTGIYYGYT
>TRBV5-6|TRBJ1-1
ASRYAGTTDTEAF
>TRBV15|TRBJ1-2
ATSRDGTGPYGYT
>TRBV19|TRBJ2-2
ASRTGTGGLSTGELF
>TRBV19|TRBJ2-1
ASSILGRADSHEQF
>TRBV7-8|TRBJ1-2
ASSRPGLIGNGYT
>TRBV30|TRBJ1-5
AWATGQGSNQPQH
>TRBV6-2/TRBV6-3|TRBJ2-7
ASSSGTSGMYEQY
>TRBV10-3|TRBJ1-5
ATRGGQGGLFSNQPQH
>TRBV27|TRBJ1-5
ASSPTDRGHNQPQH
>TRBV24-1|TRBJ2-1
ATRGLDNEQF
>TRBV19|TRBJ1-1
ASGGGTEAF
>TRBV4-2|TRBJ2-7
ASSLRVGRARSGEQY
>TRBV24-1|TRBJ1-6
ATSDLRCYYSPLH
>TRBV24-1|TRBJ1-5
ATSDPGGAGNQPQH
>TRBV6-5|TRBJ1-1
ASRAGRGTEAF
>TRBV5-4|TRBJ1-1
ASSRTGVNTEAF
>TRBV7-2|TRBJ2-7
ASSLAFAGAYEQY
>TRBV9|TRBJ1-2
ASSLDVDTYGYT
>TRBV10-2|TRBJ2-7
ARRDRGYEQY
>TRBV5-1|TRBJ1-6
ASSLAGPYNSPLH
>TRBV18|TRBJ1-6
ASSPEGSPLH
>TRBV7-9|TRBJ1-5
ASSPLGTDNQPQH
>TRBV7-7|TRBJ2-1
ASSRARGGSDEQF
>TRBV2|TRBJ2-3
ASSEERATWDTQY
>TRBV2|TRBJ1-6
ASSDGSGGEPLH
>TRBV19|TRBJ2-1
ASSIAALAGYNEQF
>TRBV4-2|TRBJ2-1
ASSQVGAGGPVNEQF
>TRBV7-9|TRBJ1-1
ASSLDRDRVTEAF
>TRBV6-2/TRBV6-3|TRBJ2-7
ASSYTQGVFTKQY
>TRBV5-1|TRBJ1-2
ASSLDANYGYT
>TRBV19|TRBJ2-7
ASSPGQGQY
>TRBV3-1/TRBV3-2|TRBJ2-7
ASSQGGGSYEQY
>TRBV2|TRBJ1-1
ASSRGQTNTEAF